A single sample gave rise to the 19 T cell receptor beta chains below, sequenced in a study of T cells in Graves' hyperthyroidism and ophthalmopathy. Amplified TCR beta CDR3 regions came from RNA transcripts. With the HTBI primer set, the TCR CDR3 went through a first round of RT-PCR. TCRdb itself ran the multiplex PCR reads through MiXCR, one entry per CDR3 protein. This sample yields some 580,000 distinct CDR3 sequences, of which more than 15% are seen a single time; 2.5% to 4% belongs to the top ten. The sample was blood. The origin of the receptors is a middle-aged woman with Graves' ophthalmopathy.

V is TRBV6-5 and J is TRBJ1-3; maybe TRBD1 (6 bases). Germline CDR1 MNHEY, CDR2 SVGAGI. Trimming shortened V by 0 bases and J by 4 bases, and 13 bases separated the two germline ends. This CDR3 contains 16 residues. The CDR3 sequence is CASSYSRGPGGNTIYF. In DNA form, the CDR3 reads TGTGCCAGCAGTTACTCTCGGGGGCCAGGAGGAAACACCATATATTTT.

The chain has TRBV6-1 and TRBJ1-2; D unresolved. Trimming took off 8 bases at V and 1 base at J, with 5 bases between the two ends. The CDR3 loop spans 11 amino acids. CDR1 and CDR2 from the germline V gene are MNHNS and SASEGT. The CDR3 region has the DNA TGTGCCAGCGGAGATAACTATGGCTACACCTTC. Its protein product is CASGDNYGYTF.

This clonotype was recorded at least ten times. This sequence joins TRBV5-8 and TRBJ1-2; 7 bases are shared with TRBD1. The germline V gene encodes CDR1 SGHTS and CDR2 YDEGEE. The V gene end was trimmed by 4 bases and the J gene end by 4 bases; junction bases not matched to a gene: 10. The CDR3 is 15 amino acids. DNA of the CDR3: TGTGCCAGCAGCGCGGGACAGTCCTCTACCTATGGCTACACCTTC. It is translated as CASSAGQSSTYGYTF. Together with reference TRBV5-8 and TRBJ1-2, the CDR3 gives the full variable domain: EAGVTQSPTHLIKTRGQQATLRCSPISGHTSVYWYQQALGLGLQFLLWYDEGEERNRGNFPPRFSGRQFPNYSSELNVNALELEDSALYLCASSAGQSSTYGYTFGSGTRLTVV.

This clonotype was observed a few times. The chain joins TRBV7-9 to TRBJ1-1, with D possibly matching TRBD1 (5 bases). This CDR3 is built from 14 residues. V was clipped by 5 bases and J by 7 bases, with 17 bases between them. Germline-derived CDR1 and CDR2 are SEHNR and FQNEAQ (reference sequence). CDR3 bases: TGTGCCAGCAGCATGCTTGGGGGGACTAATGAAGCTTTCTTT. It codes for CASSMLGGTNEAFF.

This clonotype was seen many times. J is TRBJ1-1 and V is TRBV20-1; D uncertain. Trimming pared 1 base from V and 0 bases from J, leaving 12 bases between. The CDR3 is 15 amino acids. Per germline, CDR1 DFQATT and CDR2 SNEGSKA (reference sequence). The DNA of the CDR3 is TGCAGTGCTAGAGGGGGTAGGGTAATGAACACTGAAGCTTTCTTT. It is translated as CSARGGRVMNTEAFF.

About this clonotype: A much bigger clone sits one base away, suggesting this may be a read error. The J gene is TRBJ2-3, the V gene TRBV6-1; D may match TRBD1 or TRBD2 (5 bases each). The CDR3 runs to 17 residues. Germline-derived CDR1 and CDR2 are MNHNS and SASEGT. For the CDR3, the DNA is TGTGCCTGCAGGTGGCCTCATTGTGGGGGTTACACAGATACGCAGTATTTT. Its translation: CACRWPHCGGYTDTQYF.

Ten or more counts support this clonotype. This rearrangement joins TRBV28 to TRBJ2-3; 10 nucleotides align to TRBD1. This CDR3 comprises 15 residues. After removal of 5 bases from V and 3 bases from J, the junction contained 5 bases not matched to a gene. Germline V CDR1 and CDR2: MDHEN, SYDVKM. CDR3: CASSVRDRGTDTQYF. CDR3 nucleotides: TGTGCCAGCAGTGTCCGGGACAGGGGTACAGATACGCAGTATTTT.

This clonotype was detected many times. V gene TRBV9 combines with J gene TRBJ2-3; D unclear. The CDR3 covers 14 residues. The V gene lost 0 bases and the J gene lost 3 bases, with 8 bases spanning the gap. Germline V CDR1 and CDR2: SGDLS, YYNGEE. As DNA, the CDR3 is TGTGCCAGCAGCGTAGGTCCTAGAACAGATACGCAGTATTTT. Translation: CASSVGPRTDTQYF.

This clonotype was detected many times. The V and J genes are TRBV3-1 and TRBJ2-3, with D possibly being TRBD2 (6 bases). The CDR3 contains 18 residues. Germline CDR1 LGHDT, CDR2 YNNKEL (reference sequence). Trimming stripped 2 bases from V and 4 bases from J, with 22 bases between. The CDR3 spells CASSQSYGSSTHPDTQYF. The CDR3 nucleotides read TGTGCCAGCAGCCAATCGTACGGGAGTTCCACCCACCCAGATACGCAGTATTTT.

This clonotype was detected ten times or more. The chain combines TRBV2 with TRBJ2-1; D tentatively reads TRBD1 or TRBD2 (5 bases each). CDR3 size: 15 residues. Germline values: CDR1 SNHLY, CDR2 FYNNEI. V lost 1 base, J lost 8 bases, and 15 bases lay in between. CDR3 residues: CASSEGGGSSHEQFF. DNA of the CDR3: TGTGCCAGCAGTGAAGGTGGGGGTTCCAGCCATGAGCAGTTCTTC.

V is TRBV6-4 and J is TRBJ2-2; 7 bases map to TRBD1. The trim removed 4 bases at V and 7 bases at J, leaving 9 bases unmatched. The length of the CDR3 is 15 residues. CDR1 is MRHNA and CDR2 is SNTAGT in the germline V gene. CDR3 nucleotide sequence: TGTGCCAGCAGTGCCTCAGGGACAGACCACGGGGAGCTGTTTTTT. Its translation: CASSASGTDHGELFF.

This clonotype has only a few counts. This chain connects TRBV27 to TRBJ2-7; 8 bases are a match to TRBD2. Germline V gives CDR1 MNHEY, CDR2 SMNVEV (reference sequence). V was pared by 5 bases and J by 0 bases, with 9 bases of the junction left unmatched. This CDR3 contains 16 residues. The CDR3 region has the DNA TGTGCCAGCAGTGACCGGGGAGCGGGAGCCTCCTACGAGCAGTACTTC. This encodes CASSDRGAGASYEQYF.

This clonotype was recorded a few times. CDR3 protein: CASSQRPSGISYEQYF. In DNA, the CDR3 is TGTGCCAGCAGCCAAAGACCTAGCGGGATCTCCTACGAGCAGTACTTC. The gene calls are TRBV3-1 and TRBJ2-7; TRBD2 matches 9 bases. The CDR3 runs to 16 residues. V lost 2 bases to trimming and J lost 0 bases; unmatched junction nucleotides: 5. From germline, CDR1 is LGHDT and CDR2 YNNKEL (reference sequence).

This clonotype has at least ten counts. The gene calls are TRBV27 and TRBJ2-3; unclear D gene. V dropped 5 bases and J dropped 3 bases, with 9 bases sitting between them. The CDR3 runs 13 residues. CDR1 is MNHEY, CDR2 SMNVEV, per germline (reference sequence). The CDR3 region has the DNA TGTGCCAGCAGTCCCTTAGTTACAGATACGCAGTATTTT. It encodes CASSPLVTDTQYF.

This chain links TRBV11-2 with TRBJ1-3; D not certain. The CDR3 totals 12 residues. Looked up from germline, CDR1 is SGHAT and CDR2 is FQNNGV. V shed 4 bases and J shed 6 bases, with 7 bases lying between them. The CDR3 DNA follows: TGTGCCAGCAGCTCCGACACAAACACCATATATTTT. It is translated as CASSSDTNTIYF.

This clonotype was detected ten times or more. This chain joins TRBV28 and TRBJ2-7; no firm D call. The V and J ends lost 5 bases and 4 bases respectively, with 15 bases between them. The germline V gene has CDR1 MDHEN and CDR2 SYDVKM. The CDR3 has 14 amino acids. Here the CDR3 reads CASSRDPARYEQYF. CDR3 coding DNA: TGTGCCAGCAGTCGAGACCCGGCGAGGTACGAGCAGTACTTC.

At least ten counts were recorded for this clonotype. This rearrangement joins TRBV20-1 to TRBJ1-1; the D is unclear. Germline CDR1 reads DFQATT; CDR2 reads SNEGSKA (reference sequence). The CDR3 totals 13 residues. The V end was cut by 6 bases, the J end by 0 bases, with 11 bases between. The CDR3 spells CSALPGMNTEAFF. CDR3 sequence (DNA): TGCAGTGCCCTCCCAGGTATGAACACTGAAGCTTTCTTT.

This clonotype showed up just a few times. The chain joins TRBV5-1 to TRBJ1-1, with D possibly matching TRBD1 (6 bases). The germline gives CDR1 SGHRS, CDR2 YFSETQ. Deletions cut 6 bases from V and 7 bases from J, with 10 bases between. This CDR3 has 11 amino acids. CDR3 in DNA: TGCGCCAGCAAGGGGGAGGTTGAAGCTTTCTTT. It encodes CASKGEVEAFF.

The rearrangement joins TRBV6-1 to TRBJ2-7; 11 bases map to TRBD2. Trimming at V came to 5 bases and at J to 2 bases, leaving 2 bases not matched to a gene. The CDR3 totals 14 residues. Germline loops: CDR1 MNHNS, CDR2 SASEGT. CDR3 protein: CASSWTSGPYEQYF. CDR3 coding DNA: TGTGCCAGCAGTTGGACTAGCGGGCCCTACGAGCAGTACTTC.